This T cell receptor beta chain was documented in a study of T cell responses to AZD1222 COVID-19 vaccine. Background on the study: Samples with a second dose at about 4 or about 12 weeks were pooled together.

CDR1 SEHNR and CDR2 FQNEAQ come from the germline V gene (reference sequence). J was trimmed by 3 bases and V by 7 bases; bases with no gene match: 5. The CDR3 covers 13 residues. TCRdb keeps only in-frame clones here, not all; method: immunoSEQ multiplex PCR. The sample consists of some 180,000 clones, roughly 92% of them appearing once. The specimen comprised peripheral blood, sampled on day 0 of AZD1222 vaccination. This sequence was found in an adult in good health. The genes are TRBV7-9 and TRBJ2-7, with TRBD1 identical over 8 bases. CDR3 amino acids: CASIRTGNYEQYF. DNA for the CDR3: TGTGCCAGCATTCGGACAGGGAACTACGAGCAGTACTTC.